The rows below give T cell receptor beta chains drawn from one sample of a study of shared clonotypes between healthy human individuals. TCRdb's copy holds only in-frame clones and misses some; the assay was immunoSEQ multiplex PCR. This sample has 500,000 to 650,000 clones, with just over 75% found just once. Material for sequencing was PBMCs. The receptors were gathered from a woman aged 40 to 50 in good health. Some clones in this sample may be carry-over from other donors' samples. Each CDR3 is given without its conserved first and last residue.

v_gene: TRBV10-3; j_gene: TRBJ2-3; CDR3aa: AISESGQGATDTQY
v_gene: TRBV18; j_gene: TRBJ1-1; CDR3aa: ASSGGQNTEAF
v_gene: TRBV6-5; j_gene: TRBJ1-5; CDR3aa: ASSSGQINQPQH
v_gene: TRBV9; j_gene: TRBJ1-2; CDR3aa: ASSGIGHRALRDYGYT
v_gene: TRBV5-1; j_gene: TRBJ2-5; CDR3aa: ASSSTQGARETQY
v_gene: TRBV29-1; j_gene: TRBJ1-1; CDR3aa: SVGGMNTEAF
v_gene: TRBV5-1; j_gene: TRBJ2-1; CDR3aa: ASSPDPDNEQF
v_gene: TRBV5-4; j_gene: TRBJ2-1; CDR3aa: ASSAGSGGRYNEQF
v_gene: TRBV5-8; j_gene: TRBJ1-4; CDR3aa: ASSLEQGANEKLF
v_gene: TRBV7-3; j_gene: TRBJ2-2; CDR3aa: ASSYRGGGELF
v_gene: TRBV4-3; j_gene: TRBJ1-2; CDR3aa: ASSQDRGLHGYT
v_gene: TRBV25-1; j_gene: TRBJ2-7; CDR3aa: ASRHSRDYAYEQY
v_gene: TRBV7-2; j_gene: TRBJ2-2; CDR3aa: ASSIYRSTGELF
v_gene: TRBV14; j_gene: TRBJ1-2; CDR3aa: ASSQEVGSAYGYT
v_gene: TRBV27; j_gene: TRBJ2-5; CDR3aa: ASSPRGNRGQETQY
v_gene: TRBV11-3; j_gene: TRBJ1-4; CDR3aa: ASSTDRGCEKLF
v_gene: TRBV5-6; j_gene: TRBJ1-5; CDR3aa: ASSWGGVSNQPQH
v_gene: TRBV7-3; j_gene: TRBJ1-1; CDR3aa: ASSPTRGTEAF
v_gene: TRBV2; j_gene: TRBJ2-5; CDR3aa: ASSARLAGEETQY
v_gene: TRBV28; j_gene: TRBJ1-1; CDR3aa: ASSLMDPLDTEAF
v_gene: TRBV6-6; j_gene: TRBJ2-5; CDR3aa: ASSGAGETQY
v_gene: TRBV21-1; j_gene: TRBJ2-7; CDR3aa: ASSKKGRTSGQLYEQY
v_gene: TRBV28; j_gene: TRBJ2-7; CDR3aa: ASSLEREVHEQY
v_gene: TRBV28; j_gene: TRBJ2-7; CDR3aa: ASSASLARSSYEQY
v_gene: TRBV19; j_gene: TRBJ1-5; CDR3aa: ASSISGDNQPQH
v_gene: TRBV11-3; j_gene: TRBJ2-7; CDR3aa: ASSLGHTGYEQY
v_gene: TRBV29-1; j_gene: TRBJ2-3; CDR3aa: SAARQGRDTQY
v_gene: TRBV7-7; j_gene: TRBJ2-2; CDR3aa: ASSIGTSGRALGTGELF
v_gene: TRBV5-1; j_gene: TRBJ2-7; CDR3aa: ASSLLGDEQY
v_gene: TRBV30; j_gene: TRBJ2-7; CDR3aa: AWSSYQTSGTYEQY
v_gene: TRBV5-1; j_gene: TRBJ1-1; CDR3aa: ASSDQGGNTEAF
v_gene: TRBV9; j_gene: TRBJ2-1; CDR3aa: ASSVWEEDEQF
v_gene: TRBV5-1; j_gene: TRBJ1-5; CDR3aa: ASSPGQGRQPQH
v_gene: TRBV4-1; j_gene: TRBJ2-5; CDR3aa: ASSRTILAGGLETQY
v_gene: TRBV28; j_gene: TRBJ2-5; CDR3aa: ASGKGLAGVEQY
v_gene: TRBV11-3; j_gene: TRBJ1-2; CDR3aa: ASSPDRFNYGYT
v_gene: TRBV28; j_gene: TRBJ2-2; CDR3aa: ASSLLEQGAWAGELF
v_gene: TRBV28; j_gene: TRBJ2-5; CDR3aa: ASSLGRGPETQY
v_gene: TRBV5-1; j_gene: TRBJ2-7; CDR3aa: ASSLDASSHEQY
v_gene: TRBV29-1; j_gene: TRBJ1-5; CDR3aa: SVTEGIGNQPQH
v_gene: TRBV28; j_gene: TRBJ2-5; CDR3aa: ASSFTRTQETQY
v_gene: TRBV5-3; j_gene: TRBJ2-1; CDR3aa: ARSLLCGRSLLNEQF
v_gene: TRBV29-1; j_gene: TRBJ1-4; CDR3aa: SVAVGDGEKLF
v_gene: TRBV2; j_gene: TRBJ2-3; CDR3aa: ASNERGPDTQY
v_gene: TRBV5-6; j_gene: TRBJ2-2; CDR3aa: ASSLGWRANTGELF
v_gene: TRBV7-8; j_gene: TRBJ2-7; CDR3aa: ASGKTGLPYEQY
v_gene: TRBV12-5; j_gene: TRBJ2-5; CDR3aa: ASSPTGGGGTQY
v_gene: TRBV7-6; j_gene: TRBJ2-7; CDR3aa: ASSLARTGEQY
v_gene: TRBV18; j_gene: TRBJ2-3; CDR3aa: ASSPVGGITDTQY
v_gene: TRBV2; j_gene: TRBJ1-4; CDR3aa: ASSLTGHATNEKLF
v_gene: TRBV10-1; j_gene: TRBJ2-7; CDR3aa: ASRCRDREFCEQY
v_gene: TRBV4-1; j_gene: TRBJ2-3; CDR3aa: ASSQARRGPDTQY
v_gene: TRBV9; j_gene: TRBJ1-5; CDR3aa: ASINAGREDQPQH
v_gene: TRBV6-1; j_gene: TRBJ1-6; CDR3aa: ASNPDRVGSPLH
v_gene: TRBV7-8; j_gene: TRBJ2-1; CDR3aa: ASSLVDFNEQF
v_gene: TRBV10-3; j_gene: TRBJ2-3; CDR3aa: AISESASGRFTDTQY
v_gene: TRBV6-4; j_gene: TRBJ2-1; CDR3aa: ASSDSGGGPREQF
v_gene: TRBV5-8; j_gene: TRBJ2-7; CDR3aa: ASSSRTVEQY
v_gene: TRBV5-4; j_gene: TRBJ2-3; CDR3aa: ASSFLAGKLTDTQY